The 22 T cell receptor beta chains reported below all come from one sample, sequenced in a study of blood T cell repertoires in COVID-19. Here immunoSEQ multiplex PCR was the method, and the copy in TCRdb shows in-frame clones only, minus some. The sample carries some 21,000 clones, 65% to 80% recorded once. The material sequenced was peripheral blood. All receptors derive from a human donor in a cohort sampled during active or convalescent COVID-19.

This clone was picked up one time. The chain uses TRBV10-3 and TRBJ1-4; D might be TRBD1 (5 bases). This CDR3 has 15 amino acids. V lost 0 bases to trimming and J lost 7 bases, with 12 bases between them. Germline V gives CDR1 ENHRY, CDR2 SYGVKD. The CDR3 is CAISESGSGGEKLFF. CDR3 nucleotides: TGTGCCATCAGTGAGTCCGGATCGGGGGGTGAAAAACTGTTTTTT.

The rearrangement joins TRBV9 to TRBJ2-3, with TRBD2 matching over 15 bases. V shed 4 bases, J shed 2 bases, and the junction held 8 bases outside the gene matches. The CDR3 spans 18 residues. Germline V gene data show CDR1 as SGDLS and CDR2 as YYNGEE. Here the CDR3 reads CASSPRTSGGGVTDTQYF. In nucleotides, the CDR3 is TGTGCCAGCAGCCCTAGGACTAGCGGGGGGGGAGTCACAGATACGCAGTATTTT.

The sample holds a few counts of this clone. The V and J genes are TRBV5-1 and TRBJ2-1; 8 bases match TRBD2. V trimming: 6 bases; J trimming: 1 base; junction bases outside the gene matches: 9. Per the germline V gene, CDR1 is SGHRS and CDR2 is YFSETQ. The CDR3 totals 16 residues. CDR3: CASTGLANPSYNEQFF. CDR3 bases: TGCGCCAGCACCGGACTAGCCAATCCATCCTACAATGAGCAGTTCTTC.

The chain carries TRBV6-2 or TRBV6-3 and TRBJ2-5; D ambiguous. The CDR3 totals 18 residues. The germline V gene has CDR1 MNHEY and CDR2 SVGEGT. The V gene lost 6 bases and the J gene lost 0 bases, with 23 bases spanning the gap. The CDR3 protein is CASSSLRPARVYQETQYF. CDR3 in DNA: TGTGCCAGCAGCTCTTTAAGACCCGCCCGGGTGTACCAAGAGACCCAGTACTTC.

The chain is built from TRBV11-2 and TRBJ1-4, with a tentative D call TRBD1 (5 bases). V lost 0 bases and J 7 bases, leaving 9 bases between the germline ends. The CDR3 totals 14 residues. Looked up from germline, CDR1 is SGHAT and CDR2 is FQNNGV. The CDR3 region has the DNA TGTGCCAGCAGCTTAGAACGGGGGGGTGAAAAACTGTTTTTT. Translated, it gives CASSLERGGEKLFF.

This chain's CDR3 is CASSQMRRVNTEAFF. The CDR3, as DNA: TGCGCCAGCAGCCAAATGAGGAGGGTGAACACTGAAGCTTTCTTT. The V call is TRBV4-1, the J call TRBJ1-1, with no clear D. The germline V gene has CDR1 MGHRA and CDR2 YSYEKL. The V gene lost 2 bases and the J gene lost 0 bases, with 10 bases spanning the gap. This CDR3 comprises 15 residues.

The chain joins TRBV6-4 to TRBJ1-2, with 9 nucleotides matching TRBD1. CDR3 length: 13 amino acids. Germline lookup yields CDR1 MRHNA and CDR2 SNTAGT. V shed 10 bases, J shed 3 bases, and the junction held 6 bases outside the gene matches. The CDR3 loop reads CATKGQGDYGYTF. CDR3 sequence (DNA): TGTGCCACCAAGGGACAGGGTGACTATGGCTACACCTTC.

This clone was picked up one time. The junction shows a germline mismatch at one end, possibly a read error. The chain links TRBV5-1 to TRBJ1-2; 9 nucleotides line up with TRBD1. Per germline, CDR1 SGHRS and CDR2 YFSETQ. This CDR3 comprises 15 residues. CDR3 sequence: CASSLGTGANYGYTF. The DNA of the CDR3 is TGCGCCAGCAGCTTGGGGACAGGGGCTAATTATGGCTACACCTTC.

The V call is TRBV6-4, the J call TRBJ2-1; 11 nucleotides match TRBD2. Germline trimming cut 4 bases from V and 8 bases from J; bases unmatched to any gene: 4. Germline lookup yields CDR1 MRHNA and CDR2 SNTAGT. The CDR3 runs to 14 residues. CDR3 in DNA: TGTGCCAGCAGTGTTAGCGGGGGGGCGGATGAGCAGTTCTTC. This sequence encodes CASSVSGGADEQFF.

This clone was seen just once. The chain joins TRBV28 to TRBJ2-7; 8 nucleotides align to TRBD1. With V trimmed by 6 bases and J by 5 bases, 3 bases remained unmatched. There are 12 residues in the CDR3. From germline, CDR1 is MDHEN and CDR2 SYDVKM. The CDR3 reads CASSPDRDEQYF. CDR3 bases: TGTGCCAGCAGCCCGGACAGGGACGAGCAGTACTTC.

The chain joins TRBV7-9 to TRBJ1-1; a weak D match, TRBD1 (5 bases). Looked up from germline, CDR1 is SEHNR and CDR2 is FQNEAQ (reference sequence). The CDR3 is 15 residues long. V was shortened by 4 bases and J by 6 bases, with 18 bases between the two germline ends. Written as DNA, the CDR3 is TGTGCCAGCAGCTCCTTCCCCGCGGGGGATCCTGAAGCTTTCTTT. It encodes CASSSFPAGDPEAFF.

The chain couples TRBV5-1 to TRBJ2-4; tentatively, D is TRBD1 (6 bases). V lost 2 bases and J lost 2, with 17 bases in between. The V gene's germline CDR1 is SGHRS and CDR2 YFSETQ. CDR3 size: 17 residues. The CDR3 region is CASSLTTGKDSKNIQYF. CDR3 coding DNA: TGCGCCAGCAGCTTAACCACAGGGAAGGATTCCAAAAACATTCAGTACTTC.

Concerning this clone itself: The limits of the CDR3 on the DNA are not certain, so only TCRdb's listed CDR3 is given. The chain's CDR3 is CASSYFRGQETQYF. This sequence joins TRBV6-5 and TRBJ2-5; TRBD2, as called in the table, went unchecked against the DNA. The CDR3 extends over 14 residues, inclusive of both ends. Looked up from germline, CDR1 is MNHEY and CDR2 is SVGAGI.

The V gene is TRBV7-2, the J gene TRBJ1-6, with D maybe TRBD1 (5 bases). Germline lookup yields CDR1 SGHTA and CDR2 FQGNSA. The germline V and J ends were trimmed by 5 bases and 10 bases, with 15 bases remaining between them. The CDR3 length is 14 residues. The CDR3 bases are TGTGCCAGCAGCCCGTTGACAGTAGGATCACCCCTCCACTTT. Its protein product is CASSPLTVGSPLHF.

The rearrangement joins TRBV7-7 to TRBJ2-2, with D maybe TRBD2 (6 bases). The V gene's germline CDR1 is SSHAT and CDR2 FNYEAQ (reference sequence). The CDR3 length is 15 residues. Trimming left V 5 bases short and J 2 bases short, with 12 bases between. The CDR3 sequence: CASSPSGTNTGELFF. CDR3 sequence (DNA): TGTGCCAGCAGCCCTTCTGGGACTAACACCGGGGAGCTGTTTTTT.

The CDR3 coding sequence is TGTGCCAGCTCTCCGGGACAGGGGACTGGGGGCTACACCTTC. This codes for CASSPGQGTGGYTF. V usage is TRBV6-4 and J usage is TRBJ1-2; the match to TRBD1 covers 10 bases. In germline, CDR1 is MRHNA, CDR2 SNTAGT. The CDR3 spans 14 residues. Germline trimming cut 8 bases from V and 8 bases from J; bases unmatched to any gene: 11.

The V and J genes are TRBV7-9 and TRBJ2-3; 7 nucleotides match TRBD1. Germline CDR1 and CDR2: SEHNR and FQNEAQ (reference sequence). Trimming removed 5 bases from V and 15 bases from J; junction bases left unmatched: 11. This CDR3 comprises 12 residues. The CDR3 DNA sequence: TGTGCCAGCAGCCCACAGGGGAACAGCCATTATTTT. Encoded protein: CASSPQGNSHYF. The variable domain in full, with the rest retrieved from reference TRBV7-9 and TRBJ2-3, is DTGVSQNPRHKITKRGQNVTFRCDPISEHNRLYWYRQTLGQGPEFLTYFQNEAQLEKSRLLSDRFSAERPKGSFSTLEIQRTEQGDSAMYLCASSPQGNSHYFGPGTRLTVL.

This clone was recorded a few times. The chain uses TRBV7-2 and TRBJ2-3; 7 bases match TRBD2. CDR1 SGHTA and CDR2 FQGNSA come from the germline V gene. The J segment lost 7 bases and the V segment lost 5 bases, leaving 18 bases of the junction unmatched. The CDR3 extends over 17 amino acids. CDR3 in DNA: TGTGCCAGCAGCCGGAGGGCAGTGGCGGGAGATAAACATACGCAGTATTTT. Translated, it gives CASSRRAVAGDKHTQYF.

This sequence joins TRBV7-9 and TRBJ2-7; D possibly corresponds to TRBD1 (6 bases). The CDR3 consists of 14 residues. V lost 4 bases, J lost 2 bases, and 12 bases lay in between. Germline CDR1 and CDR2: SEHNR and FQNEAQ (reference sequence). This chain's CDR3 is CASSSQGSTYEQYF. The CDR3 bases are TGTGCCAGCAGCTCACAGGGATCAACCTACGAGCAGTACTTC.

CDR3 amino acids: CASSSGTSGRGADTQYF. The CDR3 DNA follows: TGTGCCAGCAGCTCCGGGACTAGCGGGCGGGGAGCAGATACGCAGTATTTT. V is TRBV5-4 and J is TRBJ2-3; 12 bases align to TRBD2. The V gene end was trimmed by 3 bases and the J gene end by 4 bases; junction bases not matched to a gene: 9. The CDR3 runs 17 residues. Germline-derived CDR1 and CDR2 are SGHNT and YYREEE (reference sequence).

The sample holds a few counts of this clone. The rearrangement joins TRBV19 to TRBJ1-5; tentatively, D is TRBD1 (5 bases). This CDR3 is 15 amino acids long. Deletions cut 5 bases from V and 7 bases from J, with 18 bases between. Germline-derived CDR1 and CDR2 are LNHDA and SQIVND (reference sequence). The CDR3, as DNA: TGTGCCAGTAGTGTCGGACACCGGGTAGACCAGCCCCAGCATTTT. Translation gives CASSVGHRVDQPQHF.

Judged by abundance, this clone is large (0.1 to 1%). V and J are TRBV5-1 and TRBJ2-2; D possibly corresponds to TRBD2 (6 bases). The germline V gene encodes CDR1 SGHRS and CDR2 YFSETQ. The CDR3 sequence is 15 residues long. The V end was cut by 0 bases, the J end by 4 bases, with 10 bases between. The CDR3 DNA sequence: TGCGCCAGCAGCTTGGTAGTCGGGGGCACCGGGGAGCTGTTTTTT. It codes for CASSLVVGGTGELFF.